This T cell receptor (beta chain) was observed in a study of T cell responses to AZD1222 COVID-19 vaccine. Measured with immunoSEQ multiplex PCR; TCRdb has only the in-frame clones, and not every one. The data hold approximately 130,000 clones, with approximately 93% observed a single time. The germline V gene encodes CDR1 LGHDT and CDR2 YNNKEL (reference sequence). Trimming removed 2 bases from V and 2 bases from J; junction bases left unmatched: 9. The CDR3 sequence is 17 residues long. This material consisted of peripheral blood, taken on day 0 of AZD1222 vaccination. V and J are TRBV3-1 (or the pseudogene TRBV3-2) and TRBJ1-2; TRBD1 matches at 9 bases. This clonotype was sampled from an adult in good health. CDR3 sequence: CASSQFNTGTGNYGYTF. CDR3 in DNA: TGTGCCAGCAGCCAATTTAACACCGGGACAGGGAACTATGGCTACACCTTC.